This T cell receptor beta chain was recorded in a study of CD8+CD57+ T cells in acquired aplastic anemia. Study as a whole: Sorting CD4+ and CD8+ cells gave DNA averaging about 3.2 ug. Study-wide findings and caveats: Comparison of patients with controls identified 25 to 30 shared CD8+ CDR3 sequences. Between patients and controls, CD8+ Simpson's diversity did not vary significantly.

TCR beta VDJ combinations and CDR3 sequences were profiled from genomic DNA. Each CDR3 protein gets one entry after TCRdb re-called the reads with MiXCR. The table shows under 200,000 distinct CDR3 sequences, with 64% occurring only once. Points on this clonotype: Its target is not known.

This CDR3 is built from 14 residues. The V end was cut by 4 bases, the J end by 6 bases, with 13 bases between. Germline assignment: CDR1 KGHDR and CDR2 SFDVKD. The V gene is TRBV24-1, the J gene TRBJ2-3; D may be TRBD1 or TRBD2 (6 bases each). The origin of this receptor is a human donor with severe aplastic anemia or a healthy control (not recorded which). Input material: sorted CD4+, CD8+, or CD8+CD57+ T cells (not recorded which) from PBMCs. The CDR3 DNA reads TGTGCCACCAGTGAGGGGGGCGTCGGGGATACGCAGTATTTT. Its protein product is CATSEGGVGDTQYF.